This TCR beta chain was observed in a study of technical replicates of blood from four donors. Germline-derived CDR1 and CDR2 are SGDLS and YYNGEE. The V end was cut by 0 bases, the J end by 2 bases, with 6 bases between. This CDR3 comprises 13 residues. Repertoires were generated with immunoSEQ multiplex PCR, while TCRdb's copy carries only in-frame clones and drops some. The top ten clones hold 0.39% of a sample with tens of thousands of clones, roughly nine tenths of them seen once. Material: T cells isolated from PBMCs. The J gene is TRBJ2-7, the V gene TRBV9; TRBD2 might be the D (6 bases). The source of this sequence is a human donor in good health. The chain's CDR3 is CASSVAGAYEQYF. The DNA of the CDR3 is TGTGCCAGCAGCGTAGCGGGAGCCTACGAGCAGTACTTC.